The 10 T cell receptor beta chains presented below share a single source sample, sequenced in a study of CD8 T cells in Susac syndrome. Reverse transcription of roughly 0.5 to 1 ug RNA was carried out with random hexamers. Each CDR3 protein is one row after TCRdb ran MiXCR on the immunoSEQ multiplex PCR reads. The sample gives 150,000 to 190,000 distinct CDR3 sequences, 85% to 95% of which show up once; roughly 0.16% is in the top ten. Input material: CD4+ T cells from PBMCs. The receptors were gathered from a human donor with Susac syndrome.

CDR3 DNA: TGTGCCAGCAGTTCGGCCGGGGAGCAGTACTTC. This translates into CASSSAGEQYF. The chain uses TRBV7-9 and TRBJ2-7; no clear D gene. Germline CDR1 is SEHNR and CDR2 is FQNEAQ (reference sequence). Trimming stripped 6 bases from V and 7 bases from J, with 10 bases between. CDR3 length: 11 residues.

This chain uses TRBV20-1 with TRBJ2-7; 9 bases map to TRBD1. This CDR3 is built from 14 residues. With 6 bases clipped from V and 4 bases from J, the junction kept 10 bases outside the gene matches. The germline V gene encodes CDR1 DFQATT and CDR2 SNEGSKA (reference sequence). Written as DNA, the CDR3 is TGCAGTGCCCTACCCCGGGACAGGGCATACGAGCAGTACTTC. Translated, it gives CSALPRDRAYEQYF.

This chain uses TRBV7-9 with TRBJ2-7; possibly TRBD1 for D (6 bases). Germline V gives CDR1 SEHNR, CDR2 FQNEAQ (reference sequence). Trimming pared 6 bases from V and 6 bases from J, leaving 12 bases between. The CDR3 covers 12 residues. CDR3 sequence (DNA): TGTGCCAGCAGTTCGGACAGTGGCGAGCAGTACTTC. It yields the protein CASSSDSGEQYF. The whole variable domain, filled in from reference TRBV7-9 and TRBJ2-7, reads DTGVSQNPRHKITKRGQNVTFRCDPISEHNRLYWYRQTLGQGPEFLTYFQNEAQLEKSRLLSDRFSAERPKGSFSTLEIQRTEQGDSAMYLCASSSDSGEQYFGPGTRLTVT.

This chain uses TRBV12-3 or TRBV12-4 with TRBJ1-2, with 8 bases identical to TRBD1. The CDR3 totals 14 residues. The ends lost 2 bases at V and 8 bases at J; junction bases unmatched: 7. CDR3 in DNA: TGTGCCAGCAGTTTAACCGGGACAGGAGGAGGCTACACCTTC. This gives the protein CASSLTGTGGGYTF.

This sequence joins TRBV20-1 and TRBJ2-5; D gene unclear. The V end lost 1 base, the J end lost 4 bases, and 10 bases lay between the germline ends. CDR3 length: 13 amino acids. Per the germline V gene, CDR1 is DFQATT and CDR2 is SNEGSKA (reference sequence). The DNA of the CDR3 is TGCAGTGCTAGAGTAGGCTCCTCAGAGACCCAGTACTTC. Translation gives CSARVGSSETQYF.

The chain is built from TRBV29-1 and TRBJ1-5; D is perhaps TRBD1 (5 bases). V was cut by 4 bases and J by 2 bases, with 12 bases left in between. Germline V gene data show CDR1 as SQVTM and CDR2 as ANQGSEA. CDR3 length: 14 amino acids. In DNA, the CDR3 is TGCAGCGTTGCAATCGAGGGACGCAATCAGCCCCAGCATTTT. Its translation: CSVAIEGRNQPQHF.

This clonotype was detected only a few times. The chain couples TRBV29-1 to TRBJ2-3, with D unresolved. Germline assignment: CDR1 SQVTM and CDR2 ANQGSEA. V gave up 4 bases and J gave up 3 bases, with 2 bases separating them. The CDR3 contains 10 residues. The CDR3 sequence: CSVGTDTQYF. The CDR3 DNA sequence: TGCAGCGTTGGGACAGATACGCAGTATTTT.

This clonotype showed up just once. The rearrangement links TRBV5-1 to TRBJ1-1, with TRBD1 as a possible D gene (5 bases). V dropped 3 bases and J dropped 2 bases, with 11 bases sitting between them. The CDR3 is 14 amino acids. CDR1 and CDR2 (germline): SGHRS, YFSETQ. The CDR3 DNA is TGCGCCAGCAGCTATTCCGACAGTAACACTGAAGCTTTCTTT. It specifies CASSYSDSNTEAFF.

CDR3 sequence: CASSPRTESSYEQYF. Here the CDR3 DNA reads TGTGCCAGTAGTCCTCGGACAGAAAGCTCCTACGAGCAGTACTTC. The chain recombines TRBV19 with TRBJ2-7, with a weak D call TRBD1 (6 bases). The CDR3 loop spans 15 amino acids. The V gene lost 5 bases and the J gene lost 0 bases, with 14 bases spanning the gap. Germline V gene lookup returns CDR1 LNHDA and CDR2 SQIVND (reference sequence).

The chain recombines TRBV9 with TRBJ2-7; D is unresolved. Germline CDR1 is SGDLS and CDR2 is YYNGEE. The CDR3 spans 14 residues. The V gene lost 0 bases and the J gene lost 2 bases, with 9 bases spanning the gap. CDR3 sequence reads: CASSVESQTYEQYF. The CDR3 nucleotides read TGTGCCAGCAGCGTAGAGAGCCAAACCTACGAGCAGTACTTC.